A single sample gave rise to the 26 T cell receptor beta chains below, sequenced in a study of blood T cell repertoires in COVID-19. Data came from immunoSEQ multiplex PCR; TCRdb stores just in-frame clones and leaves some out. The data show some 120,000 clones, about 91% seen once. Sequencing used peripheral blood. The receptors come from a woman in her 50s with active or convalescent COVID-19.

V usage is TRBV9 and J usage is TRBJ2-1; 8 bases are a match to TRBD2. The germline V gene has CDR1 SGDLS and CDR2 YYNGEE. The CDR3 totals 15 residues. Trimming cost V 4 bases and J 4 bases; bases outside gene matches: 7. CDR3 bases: TGTGCCAGCAGCTTCGCGGGAGGCACATACAATGAGCAGTTCTTC. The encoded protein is CASSFAGGTYNEQFF.

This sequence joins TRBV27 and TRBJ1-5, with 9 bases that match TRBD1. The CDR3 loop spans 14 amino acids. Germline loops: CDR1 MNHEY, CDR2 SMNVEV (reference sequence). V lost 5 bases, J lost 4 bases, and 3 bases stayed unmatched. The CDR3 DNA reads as TGTGCCAGCAGTCCACAGGGGGCAAATCAGCCCCAGCATTTT. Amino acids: CASSPQGANQPQHF.

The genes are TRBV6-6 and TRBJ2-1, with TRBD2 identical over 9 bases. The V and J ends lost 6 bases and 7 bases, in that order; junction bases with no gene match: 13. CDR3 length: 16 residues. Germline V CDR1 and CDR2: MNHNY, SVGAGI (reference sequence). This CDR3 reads CASRDTPSGTGNEQFF. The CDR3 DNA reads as TGTGCCAGCAGAGACACCCCTAGCGGGACGGGAAATGAGCAGTTCTTC.

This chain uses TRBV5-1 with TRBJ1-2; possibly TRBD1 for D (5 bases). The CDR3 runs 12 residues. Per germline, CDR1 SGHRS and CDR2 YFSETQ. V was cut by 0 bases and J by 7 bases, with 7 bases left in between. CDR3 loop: CASSLARGGYTF. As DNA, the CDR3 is TGCGCCAGCAGCTTGGCTAGGGGTGGCTACACCTTC.

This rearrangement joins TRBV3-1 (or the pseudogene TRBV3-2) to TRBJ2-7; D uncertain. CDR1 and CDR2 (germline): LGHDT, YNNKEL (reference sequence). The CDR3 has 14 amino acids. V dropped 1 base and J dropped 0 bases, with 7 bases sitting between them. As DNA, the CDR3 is TGTGCCAGCAGCCAAGGGTGGGCCTCCTACGAGCAGTACTTC. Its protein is CASSQGWASYEQYF.

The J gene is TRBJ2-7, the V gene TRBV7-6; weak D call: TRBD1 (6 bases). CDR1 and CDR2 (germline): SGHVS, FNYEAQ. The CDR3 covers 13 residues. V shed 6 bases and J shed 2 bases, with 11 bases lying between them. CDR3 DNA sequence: TGTGCCAGCAGTGGGGGCTCTGCCTACGAGCAGTACTTC. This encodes CASSGGSAYEQYF.

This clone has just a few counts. This CDR3 reads CADGVFSGNTIYF. The CDR3 bases are TGTGCTGACGGGGTTTTCTCTGGAAACACCATATATTTT. The rearrangement links TRBV12-3 or TRBV12-4 to TRBJ1-3; no clear D. The CDR3 is made up of 13 amino acids.

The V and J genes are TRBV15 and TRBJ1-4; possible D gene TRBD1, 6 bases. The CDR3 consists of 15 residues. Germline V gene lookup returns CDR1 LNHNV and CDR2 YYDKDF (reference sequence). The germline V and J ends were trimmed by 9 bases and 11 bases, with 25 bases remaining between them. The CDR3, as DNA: TGTGCCACGACCGCAGGACAGCTTTTTAATGGGAAACTGTTTTTT. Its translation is CATTAGQLFNGKLFF.

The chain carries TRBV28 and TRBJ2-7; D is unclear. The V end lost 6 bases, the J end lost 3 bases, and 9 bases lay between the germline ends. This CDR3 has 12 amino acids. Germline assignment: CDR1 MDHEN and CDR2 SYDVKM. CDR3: CASSPRFYEQYF. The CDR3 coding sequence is TGTGCCAGCAGCCCCCGGTTCTACGAGCAGTACTTC.

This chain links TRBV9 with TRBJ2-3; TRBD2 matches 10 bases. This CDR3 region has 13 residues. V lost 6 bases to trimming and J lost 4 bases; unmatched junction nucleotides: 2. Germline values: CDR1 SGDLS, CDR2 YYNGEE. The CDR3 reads CASTSGSSDTQYF. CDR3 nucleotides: TGTGCCAGCACTAGCGGGAGTTCAGATACGCAGTATTTT. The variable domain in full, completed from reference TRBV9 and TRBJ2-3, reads DSGVTQTPKHLITATGQRVTLRCSPRSGDLSVYWYQQSLDQGLQFLIQYYNGEERAKGNILERFSAQQFPDLHSELNLSSLELGDSALYFCASTSGSSDTQYFGPGTRLTVL.

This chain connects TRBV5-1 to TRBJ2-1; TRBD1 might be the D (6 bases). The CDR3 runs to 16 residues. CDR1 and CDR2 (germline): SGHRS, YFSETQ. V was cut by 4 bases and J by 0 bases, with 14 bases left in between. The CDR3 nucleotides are TGCGCCAGCAGCCTTACAGGGCAGAGCTCCTACAATGAGCAGTTCTTC. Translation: CASSLTGQSSYNEQFF.

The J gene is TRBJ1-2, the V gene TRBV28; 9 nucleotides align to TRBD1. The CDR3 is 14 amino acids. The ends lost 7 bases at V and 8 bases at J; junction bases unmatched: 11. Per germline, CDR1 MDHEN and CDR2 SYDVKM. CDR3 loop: CASNSGQGPSGYTF. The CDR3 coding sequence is TGTGCCAGCAATTCGGGACAGGGACCCAGCGGCTACACCTTC.

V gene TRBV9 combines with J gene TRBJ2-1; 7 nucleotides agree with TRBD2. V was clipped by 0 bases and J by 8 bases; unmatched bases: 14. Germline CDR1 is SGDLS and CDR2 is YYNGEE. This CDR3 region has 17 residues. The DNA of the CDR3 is TGTGCCAGCAGCGTAGGAATTTCTAGCGGAAAAAACTATGAGCAGTTCTTC. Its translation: CASSVGISSGKNYEQFF.

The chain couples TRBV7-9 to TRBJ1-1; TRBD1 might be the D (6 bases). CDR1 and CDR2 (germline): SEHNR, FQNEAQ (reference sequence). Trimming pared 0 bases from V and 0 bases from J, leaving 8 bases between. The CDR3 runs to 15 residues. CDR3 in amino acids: CASSLAQGMNTEAFF. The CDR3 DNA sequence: TGTGCCAGCAGCTTAGCCCAGGGGATGAACACTGAAGCTTTCTTT.

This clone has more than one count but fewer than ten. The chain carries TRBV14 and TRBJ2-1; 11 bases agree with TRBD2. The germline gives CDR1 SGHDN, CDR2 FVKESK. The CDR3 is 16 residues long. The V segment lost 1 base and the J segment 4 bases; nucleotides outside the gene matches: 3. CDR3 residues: CASSQGGTSGYNEQFF. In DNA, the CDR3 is TGTGCCAGCAGCCAAGGAGGGACTAGCGGATACAATGAGCAGTTCTTC.

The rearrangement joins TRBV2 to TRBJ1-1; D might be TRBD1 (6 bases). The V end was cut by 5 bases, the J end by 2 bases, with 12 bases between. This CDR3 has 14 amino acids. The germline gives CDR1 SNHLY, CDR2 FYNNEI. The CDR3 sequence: CASSSQGANTEAFF. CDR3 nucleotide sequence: TGTGCCAGCAGTTCACAGGGCGCTAACACTGAAGCTTTCTTT.

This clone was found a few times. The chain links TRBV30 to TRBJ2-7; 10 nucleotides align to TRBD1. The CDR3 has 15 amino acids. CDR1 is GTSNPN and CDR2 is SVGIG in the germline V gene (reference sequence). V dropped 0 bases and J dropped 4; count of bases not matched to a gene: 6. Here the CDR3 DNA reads TGTGCCTGGAGTGTGACCGGGACAGGGGTTTACGAGCAGTACTTC. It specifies CAWSVTGTGVYEQYF.

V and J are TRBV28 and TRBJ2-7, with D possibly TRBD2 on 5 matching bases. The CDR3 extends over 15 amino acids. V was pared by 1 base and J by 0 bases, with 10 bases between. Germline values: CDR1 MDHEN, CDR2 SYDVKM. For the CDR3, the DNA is TGTGCCAGCAGTTTATTCGGGGTCAGCTCCTACGAGCAGTACTTC. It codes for CASSLFGVSSYEQYF.

In DNA form, the CDR3 reads TGTGCCACCAGTCCGGGACACCCGGACAATGAGCAGTTCTTC. This codes for CATSPGHPDNEQFF. The chain joins TRBV24-1 to TRBJ2-1, with a possible D match to TRBD1 (6 bases). This CDR3 spans 14 amino acids. Germline CDR1 and CDR2: KGHDR and SFDVKD. V gave up 6 bases and J gave up 5 bases, with 13 bases separating them.

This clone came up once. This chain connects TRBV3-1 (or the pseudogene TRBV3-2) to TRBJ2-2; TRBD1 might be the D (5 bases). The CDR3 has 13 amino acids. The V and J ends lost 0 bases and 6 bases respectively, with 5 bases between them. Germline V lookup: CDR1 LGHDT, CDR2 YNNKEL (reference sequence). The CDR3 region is CASSQEGAGELFF. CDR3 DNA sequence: TGTGCCAGCAGCCAAGAAGGGGCCGGGGAGCTGTTTTTT.

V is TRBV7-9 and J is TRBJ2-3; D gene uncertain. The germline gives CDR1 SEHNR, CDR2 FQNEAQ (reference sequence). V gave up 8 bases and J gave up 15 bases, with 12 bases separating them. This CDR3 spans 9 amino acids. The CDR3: CASPSPPYF. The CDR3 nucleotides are TGTGCCAGCCCATCCCCCCCCTATTTT.

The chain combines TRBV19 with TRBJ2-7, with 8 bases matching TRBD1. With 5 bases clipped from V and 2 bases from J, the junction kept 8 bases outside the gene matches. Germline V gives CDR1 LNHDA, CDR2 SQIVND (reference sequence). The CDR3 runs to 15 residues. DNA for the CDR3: TGTGCCAGTAGTCTTACAGCAGGGGGCCCCTACGAGCAGTACTTC. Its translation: CASSLTAGGPYEQYF.

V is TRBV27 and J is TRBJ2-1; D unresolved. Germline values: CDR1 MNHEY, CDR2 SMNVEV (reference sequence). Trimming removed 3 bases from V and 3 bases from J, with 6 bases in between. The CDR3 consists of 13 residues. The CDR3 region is CASSFAVYNEQFF. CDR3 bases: TGTGCCAGCAGTTTCGCGGTCTACAATGAGCAGTTCTTC.

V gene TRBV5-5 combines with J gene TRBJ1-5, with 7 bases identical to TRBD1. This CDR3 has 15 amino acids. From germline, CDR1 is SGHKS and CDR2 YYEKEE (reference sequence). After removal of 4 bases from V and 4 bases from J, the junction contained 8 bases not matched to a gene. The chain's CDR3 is CASSKTGQRNQPQHF. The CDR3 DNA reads TGTGCCAGCAGCAAGACGGGACAGAGAAATCAGCCCCAGCATTTT.

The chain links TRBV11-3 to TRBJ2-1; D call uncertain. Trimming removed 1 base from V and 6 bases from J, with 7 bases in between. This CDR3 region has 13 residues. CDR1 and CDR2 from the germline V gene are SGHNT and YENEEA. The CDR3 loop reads CASSLVERNEQFF. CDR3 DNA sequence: TGTGCCAGCAGCTTAGTCGAGCGCAATGAGCAGTTCTTC.

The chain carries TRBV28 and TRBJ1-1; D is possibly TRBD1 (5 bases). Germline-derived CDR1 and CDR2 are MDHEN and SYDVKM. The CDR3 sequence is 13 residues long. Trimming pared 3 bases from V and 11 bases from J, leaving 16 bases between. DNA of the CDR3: TGTGCCAGCAGTTTTGGGGCAAATACCAGGGCTTTCTTT. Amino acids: CASSFGANTRAFF.